Below are 7 T cell receptor beta chains sequenced from a single sample in a study of blood T cell repertoires in COVID-19. Sequenced by immunoSEQ multiplex PCR; TCRdb stores in-frame clones only, minus some. The sample has 55,000 to 75,000 clones, more than 75% seen once; the top ten hold under 8.5%. The sequenced material came from peripheral blood. The source is a human donor with active COVID-19. The donor label of this sample is uncertain.

The rearrangement links TRBV3-1 (or the pseudogene TRBV3-2) to TRBJ2-3; 12 bases match TRBD1. The V segment lost 0 bases and the J segment 6 bases; nucleotides outside the gene matches: 13. The CDR3 totals 19 residues. Germline V gene data show CDR1 as LGHDT and CDR2 as YNNKEL (reference sequence). The CDR3: CASSQDYLRGQGARDTQYF. CDR3 bases: TGTGCCAGCAGCCAAGATTATCTCCGGGGACAGGGGGCAAGGGATACGCAGTATTTT.

V usage is TRBV6-2 or TRBV6-3 and J usage is TRBJ2-7, with 12 bases aligning to TRBD2. Germline CDR1 reads MNHEY; CDR2 reads SVGEGT. The CDR3 loop spans 16 amino acids. V trimming: 6 bases; J trimming: 5 bases; junction bases outside the gene matches: 11. Here the CDR3 DNA reads TGTGCCAGCAGCCGCATCCCCGGGACTAGCGGGCACGAGCAGTACTTC. The encoded protein is CASSRIPGTSGHEQYF.

The chain carries TRBV2 and TRBJ2-3, with TRBD2 identical over 7 bases. Germline V CDR1 and CDR2: SNHLY, FYNNEI. This CDR3 spans 17 amino acids. With 6 bases clipped from V and 0 bases from J, the junction kept 12 bases outside the gene matches. CDR3 coding DNA: TGTGCCAGCAGAGACGGGACTACTCAATATAGCACAGATACGCAGTATTTT. Its protein product is CASRDGTTQYSTDTQYF.

The chain carries TRBV2 and TRBJ1-3; 9 nucleotides match TRBD1. The junction had 5 bases not matched to a gene; V was cut back by 9 bases and J by 2 bases. The CDR3 contains 14 residues. Per the germline V gene, CDR1 is SNHLY and CDR2 is FYNNEI. The CDR3 reads CARYRGRAGNTIYF. In DNA, the CDR3 is TGTGCCAGGTACAGGGGGCGCGCTGGAAACACCATATATTTT.

The chain has TRBV13 and TRBJ1-4; D is ambiguous. CDR3 length: 15 amino acids. Trimming cost V 2 bases and J 5 bases, with 12 bases left between them. Germline assignment: CDR1 PRHDT and CDR2 FYEKMQ (reference sequence). The CDR3 DNA follows: TGTGCCAGCAGCTTATATAACAGAATGAATGAAAAACTGTTTTTT. Its translation is CASSLYNRMNEKLFF.

The V and J genes are TRBV19 and TRBJ1-3; D uncertain. V lost 6 bases to trimming and J lost 0 bases, with 12 bases between them. The CDR3 covers 15 residues. Germline assignment: CDR1 LNHDA and CDR2 SQIVND (reference sequence). As DNA, the CDR3 is TGTGCCAGTAGCACTAGCCGCAGCTCTGGAAACACCATATATTTT. It codes for CASSTSRSSGNTIYF.

V gene TRBV4-1 combines with J gene TRBJ2-2; the D is unclear. The CDR3 consists of 16 residues. V was shortened by 2 bases and J by 4 bases, with 14 bases between the two germline ends. Germline V gene sequence: CDR1 MGHRA, CDR2 YSYEKL. In nucleotides, the CDR3 is TGCGCCAGCAGCCAACAAAAACCTTCGGGCACCGGGGAGCTGTTTTTT. This codes for CASSQQKPSGTGELFF.